What follows is one T cell receptor (beta chain) and its context. Assay: immunoSEQ multiplex PCR; the TCRdb copy retains only in-frame clones and omits some. The sample has 100,000 to 150,000 clones, around 89% seen once. The data stem from a study of blood T cell repertoires in COVID-19. Across the study: The United States, Italy and Spain provided the acute and convalescent COVID-19 samples.

Germline-derived CDR1 and CDR2 are SGHDT and YYEEEE. V shed 0 bases and J shed 4 bases, with 19 bases lying between them. This CDR3 contains 17 residues. The origin of this receptor is a man aged 55 to 70 with COVID-19, enrolled during active disease. Sequenced: peripheral blood. This chain links TRBV5-6 with TRBJ1-2; a possible D gene is TRBD1 (6 bases). CDR3 bases: TGTGCCAGCAGCTTGGAGGTTCGGGACACAAGAGGCTATGGCTACACCTTC. Its translation: CASSLEVRDTRGYGYTF. The complete variable domain, with remaining parts taken from reference TRBV5-6 and TRBJ1-2, reads DAGVTQSPTHLIKTRGQQVTLRCSPKSGHDTVSWYQQALGQGPQFIFQYYEEEERQRGNFPDRFSGHQFPNYSSELNVNALLLGDSALYLCASSLEVRDTRGYGYTFGSGTRLTVV.